This T cell receptor (beta chain) came from a study of cytomegalovirus exposure and HLA in healthy donors (dated by TCRdb to the late 2010s). Broadly, across the study: In an earlier analysis of roughly 590 of the donors, less than 350 Gb of sequence data and 90 million to 130 million unique TCR beta sequences from 150 million to 200 million T cells were reported. Genome-wide SNP genotypes for about 65% of the 666 donors were used in a later genetic analysis, which treated that subset as a discovery cohort. A later analysis re-analyzed previously published TCR beta repertoires from approximately 700 donors and added high-resolution HLA genotyping to study TCR occurrence patterns. Class I and class II HLA loci were covered by the typing at four-digit resolution. To predict cytomegalovirus infection status, the study brought together high-throughput TCR immunosequencing, statistical association of individual TCRs with disease status, and machine learning. Of the 300 to 500 genotyped donors, roughly 80% were placed in the genetic ancestry cluster associated with self-reported Caucasian donors. The study aimed to test whether signatures of past pathogen exposure could be identified by cataloging public T cell receptors. The later analysis used no new phenotypic data to find candidate immune exposures, relying instead on TCR beta sequences and their occurrence across donors. Every discovery cohort repertoire had been produced on one sequencing platform. Approximately 330 gigabases of sequencing data and around 85 million unique TCR sequences made up an early release that covered approximately 650 HLA-typed donors. Across approximately 400 genotyped donors of the cohort, an average of 235,054 unique TCR beta nucleotide sequences per donor were sequenced, and roughly 20% of those sequences were non-productive. Donor age, sex, ethnicity and CMV serostatus were collected together with the repertoire data. In an earlier analysis of more than 550 of the donors, high-throughput TCR beta sequencing was used to judge whether each TCR beta V gene segment behaved as functional or pseudogenic. The T cell repertoires of 670 or so subjects were profiled by immunosequencing and related to cytomegalovirus serostatus. Typing coverage varied by locus: 629-630 donors for A, B, C, DRB1 and DQB1; about 520 for DQA1; over 600 for DPA1; 450 to 480 for DPB1. Four to six DR-DQ haplotypes were handled as single units for association and clustering, since linkage in the cohort was strong. A separate validation cohort of approximately 120 different subjects was used in addition to the roughly 720-subject first cohort.

The library came from the immunoSEQ multiplex PCR assay. The multiplex PCR relied on a mix of 60 forward primers for TCR Vbeta segments and 13 reverse primers for TCR Jbeta segments. The CDR3 region of rearranged TCR beta genes was amplified from genomic DNA with a multiplex PCR assay. Amplified TCR beta libraries were sequenced as 87-base-pair reads on the Illumina HiSeq System. The study's own analysis went as follows. A later analysis tallied some 79 million unique TCR beta chains across the 610 or so repertoires, and about 12 million of those chains were shared by two or more donors. Raw reads were error-corrected and collapsed into unique sequences with a nearest-neighbor algorithm that merged closely related sequences to remove PCR and sequencing errors. To assign V, D and J gene segments, CDR3 sequences were aligned to IMGT reference sequences. For a sequence to be retained, a match of at least six nucleotides was required to both a V gene segment and a J gene segment. A rearrangement counted as productive if the CDR3 had no stop codons and remained in frame with V and J, and every other rearrangement counted as non-productive. CDR3 was defined by IMGT convention, running from the second conserved V-encoded cysteine to the conserved J-encoded phenylalanine. In an earlier analysis of some 550 of the donors, sequences lacking an unambiguous match to a single V gene segment were excluded. In an earlier analysis of 587 of the donors, a V segment was called functional when productive rearrangements were above 56.7%, and segregating when the standard deviation between donors exceeded 5%. To diagnose cytomegalovirus status from the catalog of TCR beta chain sequences, a statistical classification framework was built. V and J gene assignment, in a later analysis, came from comparing TCR nucleotide sequences with IMGT/GENE-DB human TR gene sequences. In a later analysis, CDR3 sequences and most-parsimonious VDJ recombination scenarios were assigned using the TCRdist pipeline. In a later analysis, every TCR beta chain was defined by the combination of its CDR3 amino acid sequence and its V-gene family, and reads without a unique V-gene family were dropped. To address suspected cross-contamination and a sequencing artifact, a later analysis removed roughly 580 highly shared, low-generation-probability nucleotide sequences. In a later analysis, a clonal expansion index for each public chain was calculated from normalized within-repertoire ranks of inferred template counts. A later analysis computed generation probabilities with a VDJ recombination model fitted to out-of-frame rearrangements, and checked the results against IGoR. In a later analysis, TCR-TCR, TCR-HLA and TCR-CMV co-occurrence was scored with hypergeometric tests, and a repertoire-size bias correction was applied to TCR pairs. In a later analysis, false discovery rates were estimated by permuting HLA or CMV assignments 20 times. A later analysis grouped co-occurring TCRs with DBSCAN, adding TCRdist sequence similarity when clustering within HLA-allele-positive subsets. Co-occurrence clustering excluded repertoires with fewer than 30,000 or more than 120,000 public chains, plus five with anomalous nucleotide sharing. This immuneACCESS table, as held by TCRdb, lists in-frame sequences with V and J called but not all clones. Of the missing ones, under half trace to an unresolved V gene in checked studies; the others have no known cause. V, J and clone size are those of that table, while D and trimming were read from the DNA. This sample holds fewer than 150,000 clones; over 65% were observed only once. The biggest ten clones account for 1.2% of the sample.

The cohort comprised 670 or so healthy bone marrow donors. At the time of sampling, all cohort members were nominally healthy, though unrecorded immune exposures were likely present. The donor was CMV seronegative and belonged to the group of over 300 seronegative cohort members. Each donor provided a peripheral blood sample, and peripheral blood mononuclear cells were used for TCR beta sequencing. The Qiagen DNeasy Blood Extraction Kit was used to extract genomic DNA from the blood cell samples. Overall study outcomes, separate from this receptor: The authors suggested that the approach could potentially be generalized to other disease states and immunological phenotypes. A later analysis associated approximately 17,000 TCR beta sequences with specific HLA alleles at a false discovery rate of 0.05. Presence/absence analyses assumed roughly uniform sequencing depth across donors, an assumption that may not hold. In an earlier analysis of approximately 590 of the donors, most TCR beta V segments were observed in productive rearrangements about 87% or about 30% of the time, broadly matching IMGT annotations. A later genetic analysis reported fewer N-insertions in productive TCRs among donors in an Asian-associated ancestry cluster than the roughly 620-donor mean. A total of 164 TCR beta chains were listed by the study as associated with cytomegalovirus. A later analysis found that most CMV-associated TCR beta chains appeared HLA-restricted, with HLA associations seemingly driven largely by CMV exposure. Most TCR sequences were seen in very few donors, while some public TCRs were found in many individuals. Cytomegalovirus status was reported to be diagnosed by the classifier with high specificity and sensitivity in both the original and validation cohorts. A cluster of highly shared sequence variants was judged likely to represent a technical artifact of the sequencing pipeline. In a later genetic analysis, a missense DCLRE1C variant was associated with V-gene and J-gene trimming of TCR beta chains, and the association was replicated in an independent cohort. Strong co-occurrence of HLA alleles, especially DR and DQ, made assigning TCR associations to individual alleles difficult. According to a later analysis, TCR association rates differed among HLA loci, with DRB1 alleles showing the most associated TCRs and HLA-C alleles showing the fewest. Approximately 16 rarely observed V segments, including chromosome 9 orphons, were excluded from the earlier analysis of 550 to 700 of the donors because counts were too low. A further reported finding was that TCR beta sequences accurately predicted the HLA-A and HLA-B alleles for most subjects in the first cohort. In a later analysis, HLA-associated TCR beta chains were found to be more clonally expanded and to have lower generation probabilities than equally common non-associated chains. In vitro tests confirmed that a few of the cytomegalovirus-associated TCR beta chains recognize cytomegalovirus antigens. Because HLA typing was unavailable for some donors at each locus, only the typed subset was used in association tests. In this cohort, only TCR beta chains were sequenced, and detectable features were limited by the absence of alpha or paired-chain data. In a later analysis, several top co-occurrence clusters were reported to appear linked to parvovirus B19, influenza, CMV and Epstein-Barr virus. Immune exposure information for the cohort was limited to CMV serostatus. Linkage disequilibrium might explain the correlated functional status among segregating V segments, but an unknown experimental factor could not be ruled out.

About this clone itself: Its antigen specificity is not known. No much larger clone is present one base from it, and per-base qualities are unavailable.

Source material: PBMCs. This clonotype was sampled from a man aged 50 or older in good health and CMV-seronegative.

The sequenced DNA is TGTGCCAGCAGCGTAGGGTCAGGGAACACTGAAGCTTTCTTT. Its translation reads: CASSVGSGNTEAFF. The sequence links TRBV9 to TRBJ1-1; the D gene is unclear. CDR1 and CDR2, per the germline V gene, are SGDLS and YYNGEE. Counted from cysteine to phenylalanine, this CDR3 has 14 amino acids. The CDR3 DNA has 42 bases and is translated from base 1. The junction carries 7 bases between V and J, which are trimmed by 0 bases and 1 base respectively.